Presented here are 23 T cell receptor beta chains from one specimen sequenced in a study of T cells after yellow fever vaccination. TCRdb reprocessed the 5' RACE reads with MiXCR, giving one entry per CDR3 protein. The sample lists around 180,000 distinct CDR3 sequences, roughly 6.2% occurring once. Sequencing used CD4+ T cells sorted from PBMCs, obtained on the day of the first yellow fever vaccination. The receptors come from a young man who received the YFV17D yellow fever vaccine.

This clonotype was detected a few times. The V call is TRBV6-5, the J call TRBJ1-6; D gene unclear. The CDR3 contains 17 residues. In germline, CDR1 is MNHEY, CDR2 SVGAGI. V was trimmed by 0 bases and J by 5 bases, leaving 14 bases between them. CDR3 nucleotides: TGTGCCAGCAGTTACTCGATGGGCTTGGGGAATAATTCACCCCTCCACTTT. This gives the protein CASSYSMGLGNNSPLHF.

This clonotype came up a few times. This chain joins TRBV29-1 and TRBJ1-2, with 9 bases lining up with TRBD1. CDR3 length: 13 amino acids. V gave up 6 bases and J gave up 2 bases; unmatched junction bases: 4. Germline V gives CDR1 SQVTM, CDR2 ANQGSEA. The CDR3 is CSVGGQGNYGYTF. The CDR3 region has the DNA TGCAGCGTAGGTGGACAGGGGAACTATGGCTACACCTTC.

This clonotype was counted at least ten times. The chain uses TRBV4-3 and TRBJ1-2, with D possibly being TRBD1 (6 bases). The V end was cut by 1 base, the J end by 8 bases, with 14 bases between. This CDR3 spans 14 amino acids. Germline V gene data show CDR1 as LGHNA and CDR2 as YSLEER. The DNA of the CDR3 is TGCGCCAGCAGCCAAGCCGGGGGGCCCCGCGGCTACACCTTC. Residues: CASSQAGGPRGYTF.

This clonotype was counted between two and nine times. The V gene is TRBV5-1, the J gene TRBJ1-5; possibly TRBD1 for D (5 bases). V was shortened by 0 bases and J by 4 bases, with 8 bases between the two germline ends. Germline loops: CDR1 SGHRS, CDR2 YFSETQ. The CDR3 has 14 amino acids. The CDR3 nucleotides are TGCGCCAGCAGCTTGGAGCCAGGGAATCAGCCCCAGCATTTT. Protein: CASSLEPGNQPQHF.

In this sample, this clonotype turned up a few times. The chain joins TRBV20-1 to TRBJ2-1; 12 bases agree with TRBD2. V lost 6 bases, J lost 1 base, and 7 bases stayed unmatched. The CDR3 has 16 residues. Germline V gene lookup returns CDR1 DFQATT and CDR2 SNEGSKA (reference sequence). The CDR3 spells CSAFTSGGNSYNEQFF. The CDR3 coding sequence is TGCAGTGCCTTTACTAGCGGGGGGAATTCCTACAATGAGCAGTTCTTC.

V gene TRBV4-3 combines with J gene TRBJ1-6; tentative D call: TRBD1 (6 bases). V lost 0 bases, J lost 9 bases, and 9 bases lay in between. This CDR3 contains 14 residues. The germline V gene has CDR1 LGHNA and CDR2 YSLEER. The CDR3 bases are TGCGCCAGCAGCCAAGAGACAGGACGTTCACCCCTCCACTTT. It encodes CASSQETGRSPLHF.

The sample holds many counts of this clonotype. The chain combines TRBV7-9 with TRBJ2-1; D remains ambiguous. The germline V and J ends were trimmed by 5 bases and 9 bases, with 14 bases remaining between them. This CDR3 is built from 13 residues. Germline CDR1 SEHNR, CDR2 FQNEAQ (reference sequence). The CDR3 protein is CASSADSFGEQFF. The CDR3 nucleotides read TGTGCCAGCAGCGCCGACTCATTTGGTGAGCAGTTCTTC.

Details on this clonotype: A much larger clone sits a single nucleotide away, making a read error possible. The J gene is TRBJ2-5, the V gene TRBV7-2; D remains unclear. CDR1 SGHTA and CDR2 FQGNSA come from the germline V gene. The CDR3 spans 14 residues. This CDR3 is CARSFARRQETQYF. CDR3 in DNA: TGTGCCAGAAGCTTTGCCCGGCGCCAAGAGACCCAGTACTTC.

V and J are TRBV19 and TRBJ2-1, with D possibly TRBD1 on 5 matching bases. Per the germline V gene, CDR1 is LNHDA and CDR2 is SQIVND (reference sequence). Trimming took off 0 bases at V and 2 bases at J, with 8 bases between the two ends. The CDR3 is made up of 15 amino acids. The CDR3 sequence is CASSIEGRAYNEQFF. CDR3 nucleotides: TGTGCCAGTAGTATAGAGGGCAGGGCCTACAATGAGCAGTTCTTC.

This clonotype has only a few counts. CDR3 residues: CASSFEGSNTEAFF. The CDR3 coding sequence is TGCGCCAGCAGCTTCGAAGGTTCGAACACTGAAGCTTTCTTT. The chain has TRBV5-1 and TRBJ1-1; D ambiguous. Germline CDR1 SGHRS, CDR2 YFSETQ. This CDR3 is built from 14 residues. Trimming shortened V by 2 bases and J by 1 base, and 9 bases separated the two germline ends.

This clonotype showed up many times. The rearrangement joins TRBV2 to TRBJ2-5, with a possible D match to TRBD2 (5 bases). The V gene's germline CDR1 is SNHLY and CDR2 FYNNEI. This CDR3 has 15 amino acids. The V end was cut by 8 bases, the J end by 4 bases, with 20 bases between. CDR3 region: CASVFGLQAPETQYF. The CDR3 coding sequence is TGTGCCAGCGTTTTTGGACTCCAGGCCCCAGAGACCCAGTACTTC.

The chain is built from TRBV2 and TRBJ2-5; 7 bases match TRBD1. Germline values: CDR1 SNHLY, CDR2 FYNNEI. This CDR3 is 14 amino acids long. The V gene end was trimmed by 0 bases and the J gene end by 4 bases; junction bases not matched to a gene: 2. The CDR3 region has the DNA TGTGCCAGCAGTGAAGCGGCAGGGGGAGAGACCCAGTACTTC. This gives the protein CASSEAAGGETQYF.

This clonotype turned up a few times. This chain joins TRBV19 and TRBJ1-5; possibly TRBD1 for D (5 bases). The V gene's germline CDR1 is LNHDA and CDR2 SQIVND (reference sequence). V was cut by 5 bases and J by 7 bases, with 18 bases left in between. This CDR3 contains 15 residues. The CDR3 DNA sequence: TGTGCCAGTAGTCCCTGGGGGGGAAGCGGCCAGCCCCAGCATTTT. It yields the protein CASSPWGGSGQPQHF.

This chain links TRBV6-2 or TRBV6-3 with TRBJ1-6; perhaps TRBD1 as D (6 bases). The CDR3 is made up of 13 amino acids. The germline V gene has CDR1 MNHEY and CDR2 SVGEGT. Trimming took 6 bases from V and 9 from J, leaving 12 bases between them. The CDR3 DNA reads TGTGCCAGCAGCACCGGGACAAGTTCACCCCTCCACTTT. This encodes CASSTGTSSPLHF.

This clonotype has a count of ten or more. V usage is TRBV5-1 and J usage is TRBJ1-6; the D is unclear. Trimming removed 0 bases at V and 0 bases at J, with 4 bases between. Looked up from germline, CDR1 is SGHRS and CDR2 is YFSETQ. The CDR3 loop spans 15 amino acids. CDR3 DNA sequence: TGCGCCAGCAGCTTGGACAGCTCCTATAATTCACCCCTCCACTTT. Protein product: CASSLDSSYNSPLHF. Based on the CDR3 plus reference TRBV5-1 and TRBJ1-6, the full variable domain is KAGVTQTPRYLIKTRGQQVTLSCSPISGHRSVSWYQQTPGQGLQFLFEYFSETQRNKGNFPGRFSGRQFSNSRSEMNVSTLELGDSALYLCASSLDSSYNSPLHFGNGTRLTVT.

Many counts were recorded for this clonotype. The chain uses TRBV7-8 and TRBJ2-5; 7 bases agree with TRBD2. Per germline, CDR1 SGHVS and CDR2 FQNEAQ. Trimming removed 0 bases from V and 5 bases from J; junction bases left unmatched: 0. This CDR3 contains 13 residues. The CDR3 DNA reads TGTGCCAGCAGCTTAGCCGGGGGGGAGACCCAGTACTTC. Its protein product is CASSLAGGETQYF.

This clonotype showed up many times. The chain couples TRBV4-2 to TRBJ2-4, with D possibly TRBD1 on 6 matching bases. This CDR3 region has 16 residues. The germline V gene encodes CDR1 LGHNA and CDR2 YNFKEQ. Trimming took off 1 base at V and 10 bases at J, with 20 bases between the two ends. The CDR3 region has the DNA TGTGCCAGCAGCCAAGGTCAGGGGACGGCCTCGCGAATTCAGTACTTC. Its protein product is CASSQGQGTASRIQYF.

The chain carries TRBV6-1 and TRBJ2-1, with D possibly being TRBD1 (6 bases). This CDR3 comprises 14 residues. V dropped 6 bases and J dropped 7 bases, with 16 bases sitting between them. Germline assignment: CDR1 MNHNS and CDR2 SASEGT. The CDR3 protein is CASRNPGQSNEQFF. Written as DNA, the CDR3 is TGTGCCAGCAGGAACCCAGGACAGTCTAATGAGCAGTTCTTC.

The chain uses TRBV14 and TRBJ2-3; D is unresolved. There are 13 residues in the CDR3. Looked up from germline, CDR1 is SGHDN and CDR2 is FVKESK. V lost 4 bases, J lost 6 bases, and 11 bases lay in between. CDR3 DNA sequence: TGTGCCAGCAGCCTATCGGGTGGGGATACGCAGTATTTT. This codes for CASSLSGGDTQYF.

The rearrangement links TRBV20-1 to TRBJ2-7; D not resolved. Trimming left V 6 bases short and J 4 bases short, with 19 bases between. Germline CDR1 reads DFQATT; CDR2 reads SNEGSKA (reference sequence). The CDR3 contains 14 residues. The CDR3 reads CSAMRRGVNYEQYF. DNA of the CDR3: TGCAGTGCCATGAGGCGCGGCGTTAATTACGAGCAGTACTTC.

Many counts were recorded for this clonotype. This chain connects TRBV7-2 to TRBJ2-2; D uncertain. This CDR3 is 14 amino acids long. V was clipped by 5 bases and J by 6 bases, with 13 bases between them. Germline CDR1 and CDR2: SGHTA and FQGNSA. In DNA form, the CDR3 reads TGTGCCAGCAGCCAAGGACGTGCTCCCGGGGAGCTGTTTTTT. Translation: CASSQGRAPGELFF.

This clonotype was observed at least ten times. The genes are TRBV5-1 and TRBJ2-5, with 7 bases aligning to TRBD1. The CDR3 runs 14 residues. V lost 0 bases, J lost 5 bases, and 4 bases stayed unmatched. Germline CDR1 SGHRS, CDR2 YFSETQ. CDR3 coding DNA: TGCGCCAGCAGCTTGGTTGGCAGGGGGGAGACCCAGTACTTC. It is translated as CASSLVGRGETQYF.

This clonotype was observed at least ten times. V and J are TRBV5-1 and TRBJ1-2; no definite D call. V gave up 3 bases and J gave up 0 bases, with 12 bases separating them. This CDR3 spans 15 amino acids. Germline assignment: CDR1 SGHRS and CDR2 YFSETQ. CDR3 DNA: TGCGCCAGCAGCTCTAGGACGGGAGCTAACTATGGCTACACCTTC. Translated, it gives CASSSRTGANYGYTF.